Detailed here is one TCR beta chain. The CDR3 consists of 14 residues. From germline, CDR1 is SGDLS and CDR2 YYNGEE. Trimming removed 7 bases from V and 4 bases from J; junction bases left unmatched: 10. Each CDR3 protein is one row after TCRdb ran MiXCR on the 5' RACE reads. The sample includes over 500,000 distinct CDR3 sequences, roughly 21% of them seen just once. This record belongs to a study of identical twins. This same sample was also taken into another study, of T cells expressing NK-cell markers.

This receptor was taken from a woman aged 18 to 35 in good health. Sequenced sample: CD4+ T cells sorted from blood. The V gene is TRBV9, the J gene TRBJ1-2; TRBD1 agrees at 7 bases. The CDR3 region has the DNA TGTGCCAGCGGCCTGACCGGGACAGCCTATGGCTACACCTTC. It encodes CASGLTGTAYGYTF.